This record covers a single T cell receptor beta chain. The antigen remains unidentified. These data are taken from a study of a mutant IDH1 vaccine in newly diagnosed glioma. Looked up from germline, CDR1 is SGHKS and CDR2 is YYEKEE (reference sequence). V shed 0 bases, J shed 0 bases, and the junction held 1 base outside the gene matches. This CDR3 is 16 amino acids long. Sample time point: week 23, last vaccination. All doses held 300 ug of mutant IDH1 20-mer peptide, with topical imiquimod. Here immunoSEQ multiplex PCR was the method, and the copy in TCRdb shows in-frame clones only, minus some. The sample has about 60,000 clones, 80% to 90% seen once.

This material consisted of PBMCs, taken from a glioma patient whose treatment included an IDH1 peptide vaccine. The sequence derives from a man aged 35 to 55 with glioma. The V and J genes are TRBV5-5 and TRBJ2-2, with TRBD2 matching over 8 bases. The CDR3 DNA is TGTGCCAGCAGCTTGGTTAGCGGGGCGAACACCGGGGAGCTGTTTTTT. Its translation is CASSLVSGANTGELFF.